Sequencing of this T cell receptor (beta chain) was carried out in a study of blood T cell repertoires in COVID-19. This table comes from immunoSEQ multiplex PCR, and its TCRdb copy is limited to in-frame clones, with some not included. Of a few hundred thousand clones in the sample, nearly 90% were seen once. The sample was peripheral blood. This receptor was identified in an older woman with COVID-19, enrolled during active disease.

CDR3 nucleotide sequence: TGCGCCAGCAGCCAAGATAAATTCGCGGGTGAAGCTTTCTTT. The encoded protein is CASSQDKFAGEAFF. The rearrangement uses TRBV4-1 and TRBJ1-1; D is undetermined. The germline V gene encodes CDR1 MGHRA and CDR2 YSYEKL. The CDR3 consists of 14 residues. Deletions cut 0 bases from V and 7 bases from J, with 12 bases between.